This entry lists 15 T cell receptor beta chains sequenced from one sample in a study of T cells in Graves' hyperthyroidism and ophthalmopathy (dated by TCRdb to the late 2010s). The method behind the library was multiplex PCR. Sequencing was performed on an Illumina HiSeq 2000. The TCR beta CDR3 regions were amplified from the RNA transcripts. The first round of RT-PCR for the TCR CDR3 was performed with the HTBI primer set and the Qiagen OneStep RT-PCR kit. The public reads were quality trimmed at Q25 with fastp and then assembled into clones with MiXCR by TCRdb, keeping productive beta chains. Each entry is one CDR3 protein sequence, shown with its most common DNA and genes. This sample comprises roughly 700,000 distinct CDR3 sequences, about 18% of them detected only once. Around 15% of the sample is in the top ten clones. Sequenced: blood. The receptors were gathered from a man aged 45-65 years with Graves' hyperthyroidism.

CDR3 in DNA: TGTGCCAGTAGGACTAGCGGGAGAGGGACCGACGAGCAGTACTTC. It translates to CASRTSGRGTDEQYF. This chain links TRBV19 with TRBJ2-7; the match to TRBD2 covers 12 bases. This CDR3 has 15 residues. After removal of 6 bases from V and 5 bases from J, the junction contained 8 bases not matched to a gene. The germline CDR1 and CDR2 sequences are LNHDA and SQIVND (reference sequence).

V is TRBV24-1 and J is TRBJ2-1, with D uncertain. CDR3 length: 18 amino acids. Germline loops: CDR1 KGHDR, CDR2 SFDVKD. V was trimmed by 0 bases and J by 0 bases, leaving 14 bases between them. Here the CDR3 DNA reads TGTGCCACCAGTGATTTGCGAACCCAGGTGAGCTCCTACAATGAGCAGTTCTTC. Residues: CATSDLRTQVSSYNEQFF.

Ten or more counts support this clonotype. The chain employs TRBV12-3 or TRBV12-4 and TRBJ2-5; D tentatively reads TRBD1 or TRBD2 (5 bases each). V was clipped by 7 bases and J by 5 bases, with 17 bases between them. The CDR3 consists of 14 residues. This chain's CDR3 is CASIRDGEGETQYF. CDR3 nucleotide sequence: TGTGCCAGCATAAGGGACGGAGAGGGTGAGACCCAGTACTTC.

This clonotype was recorded many times. CDR3 loop: CASRPPSGRLPWDEQFF. CDR3 DNA: TGTGCCAGCAGACCGCCTAGCGGGAGGCTCCCTTGGGATGAGCAGTTCTTC. This rearrangement joins TRBV6-2 or TRBV6-3 to TRBJ2-1, with 11 nucleotides matching TRBD2. V dropped 6 bases and J dropped 8; count of bases not matched to a gene: 15. The length of the CDR3 is 17 residues. Looked up from germline, CDR1 is MNHEY and CDR2 is SVGEGT.

The chain carries TRBV18 and TRBJ2-7; 7 bases align to TRBD2. CDR1 is KGHSH and CDR2 is LQKENI in the germline V gene. Trimming cost V 0 bases and J 1 base; bases outside gene matches: 6. The CDR3 runs to 16 residues. The CDR3: CASSPPRSGGSYEQYF. The DNA for the CDR3 is TGTGCCAGCTCACCACCGAGGTCGGGAGGATCCTACGAGCAGTACTTC.

This clonotype was seen a handful of times. CDR3 in amino acids: CSGRWEATDTQYF. CDR3 nucleotides: TGCAGTGGCCGGTGGGAGGCCACAGATACGCAGTATTTT. The genes are TRBV20-1 and TRBJ2-3; a weak D match, TRBD2 (6 bases). V lost 7 bases and J lost 2, with 13 bases in between. There are 13 residues in the CDR3. CDR1 and CDR2 (germline): DFQATT, SNEGSKA (reference sequence).

This clonotype was recorded many times. The chain is built from TRBV29-1 and TRBJ2-1; tentatively, D is TRBD1 or TRBD2 (5 bases each). V lost 0 bases and J 8 bases, leaving 14 bases between the germline ends. The CDR3 runs to 14 residues. Germline CDR1 and CDR2: SQVTM and ANQGSEA. The CDR3 sequence is CSVEEERRGDEQFF. CDR3 sequence (DNA): TGCAGCGTTGAAGAGGAGCGTAGAGGGGATGAGCAGTTCTTC.

This clonotype has at least ten counts. The chain carries TRBV20-1 and TRBJ2-3; 7 nucleotides line up with TRBD2. This CDR3 spans 16 amino acids. V lost 6 bases and J lost 4; bases outside the gene matches: 16. Germline loops: CDR1 DFQATT, CDR2 SNEGSKA (reference sequence). CDR3 amino acids: CSARRYAGAIADTQYF. CDR3 in DNA: TGCAGTGCAAGAAGGTATGCGGGAGCGATAGCAGATACGCAGTATTTT.

This clonotype occurred a few times. The chain couples TRBV19 to TRBJ1-4; a possible D gene is TRBD1 (6 bases). Deletions cut 5 bases from V and 1 base from J, with 11 bases between. Germline V gene lookup returns CDR1 LNHDA and CDR2 SQIVND (reference sequence). This CDR3 comprises 15 residues. CDR3 sequence reads: CASSARDKTNEKLFF. As DNA, the CDR3 is TGTGCCAGTAGTGCGCGGGACAAAACTAATGAAAAACTGTTTTTT.

This clonotype was detected ten times or more. V gene TRBV11-2 combines with J gene TRBJ2-1, with TRBD2 identical over 7 bases. Germline V gene lookup returns CDR1 SGHAT and CDR2 FQNNGV. Germline trimming cut 5 bases from V and 7 bases from J; bases unmatched to any gene: 14. The CDR3 extends over 16 amino acids. DNA of the CDR3: TGTGCCAGCAGCGCGGCCCTAGCGGCCCCTGGGAATGAGCAGTTCTTC. Translation gives CASSAALAAPGNEQFF.

The chain employs TRBV19 and TRBJ2-1; 13 positions agree with TRBD2. Germline lookup yields CDR1 LNHDA and CDR2 SQIVND (reference sequence). V gave up 6 bases and J gave up 4 bases; unmatched junction bases: 15. The CDR3 is made up of 19 amino acids. CDR3 in DNA: TGTGCCAGTAGGCCTGCCGGGACTAGCGGGACCTCAACATACAATGAGCAGTTCTTC. It specifies CASRPAGTSGTSTYNEQFF.

This clonotype appeared a few times. The V gene is TRBV29-1, the J gene TRBJ1-5; 7 positions match TRBD1. J gave up 0 bases and V 5 bases, and 4 bases lay outside the gene matches. Looked up from germline, CDR1 is SQVTM and CDR2 is ANQGSEA. There are 14 residues in the CDR3. The CDR3 sequence is CSVTQGNSNQPQHF. For the CDR3, the DNA is TGCAGCGTTACACAGGGGAATAGCAATCAGCCCCAGCATTTT.

This clonotype came up many times. The chain joins TRBV24-1 to TRBJ1-1; a possible D gene is TRBD1 (5 bases). CDR1 KGHDR and CDR2 SFDVKD come from the germline V gene. V dropped 9 bases and J dropped 5 bases, with 18 bases sitting between them. This CDR3 region has 14 residues. The CDR3 reads CATPDGGGWTEAFF. The CDR3 DNA reads TGTGCCACCCCCGACGGCGGGGGGTGGACTGAAGCTTTCTTT.

The chain employs TRBV10-3 and TRBJ2-1, with 8 bases matching TRBD2. Losses at the gene ends were 4 bases for V and 0 bases for J; bases not matched to a gene: 5. The length of the CDR3 is 16 residues. CDR1 and CDR2 from the germline V gene are ENHRY and SYGVKD. The CDR3: CAISAIAGSSYNEQFF. The CDR3 DNA follows: TGTGCCATCAGTGCGATAGCGGGGAGCTCCTACAATGAGCAGTTCTTC.

This clonotype was picked up a small number of times. With a much larger clone just one base away, this may be a read error. The genes are TRBV28 and TRBJ2-7, with TRBD1 matching 10 bases. Germline values: CDR1 MDHEN, CDR2 SYDVKM. This CDR3 is 13 amino acids long. The V gene end was trimmed by 9 bases and the J gene end by 4 bases; junction bases not matched to a gene: 6. In nucleotides, the CDR3 is TGTGCCAGTCTCGGACAGGGGGGGTACGAGCAGTACTTC. Translation gives CASLGQGGYEQYF.